A single sample gave rise to the 24 T cell receptor beta chains below, sequenced in a study of monozygotic twins with inflammatory bowel disease. TCRdb reprocessed the 5' RACE reads and reports one entry per CDR3 protein, with no DNA. The listing contains roughly 160,000 distinct CDR3 sequences. The sample consisted of blood. The receptors were sampled from a human donor with ulcerative colitis or Crohn's disease, or a healthy co-twin of an affected twin (not recorded which).

The chain couples TRBV19 to TRBJ2-1; the D call of TRBD2 rests on TCRdb alone, since no DNA is present to check it. The CDR3 has 17 amino acids. CDR1 is LNHDA and CDR2 is SQIVND in the germline V gene (reference sequence). The CDR3 loop is CASTRPGLAGGPNEQFF.

CDR3 loop: CASSPSVPRGQPQHF. The chain recombines TRBV12-3 or TRBV12-4 with TRBJ1-5; the D gene TCRdb calls, TRBD1, cannot be checked with no DNA. This CDR3 has 15 amino acids.

This chain's CDR3 is CASRSTGIDTGELFF. The genes are TRBV5-1 and TRBJ2-2; TCRdb selects TRBD1, and the lack of DNA leaves this call unchecked. This CDR3 comprises 15 residues. CDR1 SGHRS and CDR2 YFSETQ come from the germline V gene.

The chain has TRBV12-3 or TRBV12-4 and TRBJ2-7. The CDR3 is made up of 13 amino acids. CDR3 sequence reads: CASTVFPSPEQYF.

The V call is TRBV7-9, the J call TRBJ2-7; TCRdb's assignment of TRBD1 cannot be checked, as there is no DNA. This CDR3 has 16 amino acids. Germline V gives CDR1 SEHNR, CDR2 FQNEAQ (reference sequence). The CDR3 region is CASSTYSGTASYEQYF.

The rearrangement joins TRBV4-2 to TRBJ1-1; TCRdb returns TRBD1, unconfirmable since there is no DNA. Germline V gene data show CDR1 as LGHNA and CDR2 as YNFKEQ. This CDR3 region has 16 residues. The CDR3: CASSQETQGANTEAFF.

The chain couples TRBV7-6 to TRBJ2-3. CDR3 length: 16 amino acids. The V gene's germline CDR1 is SGHVS and CDR2 FNYEAQ. The CDR3 sequence: CASSLMFGEGTDTQYF.

The chain joins TRBV7-2 to TRBJ1-5; TCRdb's D call of TRBD1 is untestable without DNA. Germline V gene lookup returns CDR1 SGHTA and CDR2 FQGNSA. This CDR3 comprises 15 residues. The chain's CDR3 is CASSWGQYSNQPQHF.

This CDR3 reads CASRAGTAPLWNTIYF. The chain combines TRBV28 with TRBJ1-3; the D call from TCRdb, TRBD1, cannot be confirmed without DNA. Germline lookup yields CDR1 MDHEN and CDR2 SYDVKM. This CDR3 comprises 16 residues.

The chain employs TRBV19 and TRBJ1-4; TCRdb calls TRBD1, which cannot be checked without DNA. Germline V gives CDR1 LNHDA, CDR2 SQIVND (reference sequence). The CDR3 contains 16 residues. The CDR3 protein is CASGAKTQTTNEKLFF.

CDR3 protein: CSAVPPGQKNYGYTF. This rearrangement joins TRBV20-1 to TRBJ1-2; TCRdb's D call, TRBD1, is unchecked because there is no DNA. Germline V CDR1 and CDR2: DFQATT, SNEGSKA (reference sequence). CDR3 length equals 15 residues.

The rearrangement joins TRBV7-7 to TRBJ2-1; the D call from TCRdb, TRBD2, cannot be confirmed without DNA. The CDR3 runs 15 residues. CDR1 is SSHAT, CDR2 FNYEAQ, per germline (reference sequence). CDR3 in amino acids: CASSRGLAGGDEQIF.

The chain is built from TRBV6-2 or TRBV6-3 and TRBJ1-6. CDR3 length: 13 residues. Germline CDR1 and CDR2: MNHEY and SVGEGT. The CDR3 spells CASSYTGTTPLHF.

The V gene is TRBV20-1, the J gene TRBJ2-5; the D call of TRBD2 rests on TCRdb alone, since no DNA is present to check it. From germline, CDR1 is DFQATT and CDR2 SNEGSKA (reference sequence). The CDR3 length is 13 residues. The chain's CDR3 is CSAPMTIRETQYF.

CDR3 in amino acids: CAWTEGLSGNTIYF. The chain employs TRBV30 and TRBJ1-3. The CDR3 is made up of 14 amino acids. Germline values: CDR1 GTSNPN, CDR2 SVGIG (reference sequence).

This chain uses TRBV5-1 with TRBJ1-2. The CDR3 loop spans 17 amino acids. Germline values: CDR1 SGHRS, CDR2 YFSETQ. The CDR3 reads CASSLSAGSTSSYGYTF.

The V and J genes are TRBV18 and TRBJ2-5; the D call from TCRdb, TRBD1, cannot be confirmed without DNA. This CDR3 is 16 amino acids long. Germline V gene data show CDR1 as KGHSH and CDR2 as LQKENI. CDR3 in amino acids: CASSPNSAWGGETQYF. Full variable domain (remainder filled in from reference TRBV18 and TRBJ2-5): NAGVMQNPRHLVRRRGQEARLRCSPMKGHSHVYWYRQLPEEGLKFMVYLQKENIIDESGMPKERFSAEFPKEGPSILRIQQVVRGDSAAYFCASSPNSAWGGETQYFGPGTRLLVL.

The chain links TRBV7-9 to TRBJ1-5; TCRdb's D call of TRBD1 is untestable without DNA. The germline CDR1 and CDR2 sequences are SEHNR and FQNEAQ (reference sequence). The CDR3 has 13 amino acids. CDR3 amino acids: CASSPPGDQPQHF.

The chain uses TRBV5-1 and TRBJ2-7; the TRBD1 assignment by TCRdb is unverifiable without DNA. CDR3 length: 16 residues. Germline V gene lookup returns CDR1 SGHRS and CDR2 YFSETQ. The CDR3 spells CASSLGDRGGPYEQYF.

This chain links TRBV20-1 with TRBJ1-2; TCRdb names TRBD1, which stays unverified in the absence of DNA. The CDR3 covers 15 residues. The V gene's germline CDR1 is DFQATT and CDR2 SNEGSKA (reference sequence). This chain's CDR3 is CSAYTPGREVYGYTF.

This chain connects TRBV5-1 to TRBJ2-7. Germline loops: CDR1 SGHRS, CDR2 YFSETQ. CDR3 size: 12 residues. The CDR3 here is CASSLTSYEQYF.

The chain recombines TRBV5-8 with TRBJ1-4; TCRdb's assignment of TRBD1 cannot be checked, as there is no DNA. The CDR3 is 15 residues long. Germline CDR1 is SGHTS and CDR2 is YDEGEE. The CDR3 here is CASSFWTGGNEKLFF.

This chain uses TRBV7-2 with TRBJ1-1; there is no DNA to check the TCRdb D call of TRBD1. CDR3 size: 15 residues. Germline-derived CDR1 and CDR2 are SGHTA and FQGNSA. CDR3: CASRLITGEDTEAFF.

CDR3 amino acids: CASSIVGSRAGNQPQHF. This chain uses TRBV19 with TRBJ1-5. Germline V lookup: CDR1 LNHDA, CDR2 SQIVND (reference sequence). This CDR3 is built from 17 residues.